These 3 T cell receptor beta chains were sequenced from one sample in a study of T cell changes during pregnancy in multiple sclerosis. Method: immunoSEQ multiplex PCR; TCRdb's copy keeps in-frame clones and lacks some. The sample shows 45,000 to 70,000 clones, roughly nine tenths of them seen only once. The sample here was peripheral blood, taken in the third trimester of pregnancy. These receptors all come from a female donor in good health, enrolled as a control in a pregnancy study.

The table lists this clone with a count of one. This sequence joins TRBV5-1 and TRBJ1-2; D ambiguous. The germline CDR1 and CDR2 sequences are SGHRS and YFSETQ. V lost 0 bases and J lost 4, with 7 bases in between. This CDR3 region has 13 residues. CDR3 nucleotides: TGCGCCAGCAGCTTGGGAGGGTCCTATGGCTACACCTTC. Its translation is CASSLGGSYGYTF. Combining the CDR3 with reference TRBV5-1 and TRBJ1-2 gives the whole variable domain KAGVTQTPRYLIKTRGQQVTLSCSPISGHRSVSWYQQTPGQGLQFLFEYFSETQRNKGNFPGRFSGRQFSNSRSEMNVSTLELGDSALYLCASSLGGSYGYTFGSGTRLTVV.

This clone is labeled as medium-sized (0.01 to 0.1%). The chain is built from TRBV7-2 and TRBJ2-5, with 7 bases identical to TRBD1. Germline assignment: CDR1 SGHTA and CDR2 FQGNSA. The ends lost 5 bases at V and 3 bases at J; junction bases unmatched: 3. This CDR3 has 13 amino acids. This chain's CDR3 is CASSLGTEETQYF. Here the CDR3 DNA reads TGTGCCAGCAGCCTCGGGACAGAAGAGACCCAGTACTTC.

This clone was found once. The CDR3 nucleotides read TGCGCCAGCAGCTTCGGACAGGATGGCTACACCTTC. It yields the protein CASSFGQDGYTF. J is TRBJ1-2 and V is TRBV5-1; 7 bases match TRBD1. This CDR3 spans 12 amino acids. V gave up 2 bases and J gave up 6 bases; unmatched junction bases: 1. The germline V gene has CDR1 SGHRS and CDR2 YFSETQ.